This record covers a single T cell receptor beta chain. Generated by immunoSEQ multiplex PCR, the TCRdb table keeps only in-frame clones and is missing some. The sample yields about 120,000 clones, roughly nine tenths seen once. This sample stems from a study of control samples from healthy donors and cancer patients. The CDR3 consists of 13 residues. With 2 bases removed from V and 8 bases from J, the gap between germline ends came to 12 bases. The specimen was PBMCs. The clonotype originates from a woman aged 45-60 years with colorectal cancer. The V call is TRBV12-3 or TRBV12-4, the J call TRBJ1-2; possibly TRBD1 for D (5 bases). This CDR3 is CASSLRWGYGYTF. The CDR3 region has the DNA TGTGCCAGCAGTTTACGCTGGGGGTACGGCTACACCTTC.